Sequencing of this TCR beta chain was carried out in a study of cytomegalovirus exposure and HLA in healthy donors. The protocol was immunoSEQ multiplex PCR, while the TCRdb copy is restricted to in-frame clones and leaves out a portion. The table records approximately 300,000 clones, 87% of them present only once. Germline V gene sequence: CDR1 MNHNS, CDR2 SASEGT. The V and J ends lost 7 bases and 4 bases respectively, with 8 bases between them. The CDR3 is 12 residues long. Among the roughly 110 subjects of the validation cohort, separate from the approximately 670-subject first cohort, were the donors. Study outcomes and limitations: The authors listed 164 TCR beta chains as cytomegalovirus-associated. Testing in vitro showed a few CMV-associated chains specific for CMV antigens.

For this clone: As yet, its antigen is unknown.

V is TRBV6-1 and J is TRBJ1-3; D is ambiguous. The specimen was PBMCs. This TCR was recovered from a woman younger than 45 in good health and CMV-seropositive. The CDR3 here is CASTAVGNTIYF. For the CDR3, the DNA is TGTGCCAGCACGGCGGTGGGAAACACCATATATTTT.